A selection of T cell receptor beta chains follows, all from one sample in a study of control samples from healthy donors and cancer patients. Only in-frame clones appear in the TCRdb table, and some are missing; sequencing was by immunoSEQ multiplex PCR. The sample includes approximately 150,000 clones, about nine tenths of them seen just once. Sequencing input: blood. The receptors here all came from a man between 25 and 39 years old in good health. Both conserved end residues are part of each CDR3. D genes are given only for firm matches. Size tells how often a clone was seen (once, few, many) or the class of an expanded clone, and some rows leave it out.

TRBJ1-5,TRBD1,.,TRBV6-5,CASSKTGGFQPQHF,TGTGCCAGCAGTAAGACAGGGGGCTTTCAGCCCCAGCATTTT
TRBJ2-7,.,few,TRBV7-9,CASSSTGHRSYEQYF,TGTGCCAGCAGCTCTACGGGACATCGCTCCTACGAGCAGTACTTC
TRBJ1-1,.,.,TRBV19,CASSGRAQNTEAFF,TGTGCCAGTAGCGGCAGGGCTCAGAACACTGAAGCTTTCTTT
TRBJ2-7,TRBD2,.,TRBV2,CASSGGGEQYF,TGTGCCAGCAGTGGGGGGGGAGAGCAGTACTTC
TRBJ1-1,TRBD1,.,TRBV5-1,CASIKTGGTEAFF,TGCGCCAGCATCAAAACAGGGGGCACTGAAGCTTTCTTT
TRBJ2-2,.,.,TRBV11-3,CASSKGGGGVNTGELFF,TGTGCCAGCAGCAAAGGCGGTGGGGGAGTGAACACCGGGGAGCTGTTTTTT
TRBJ2-7,.,.,TRBV30,CAWKLQGASYEQYF,TGTGCCTGGAAGCTACAGGGCGCTTCCTACGAGCAGTACTTC
TRBJ1-1,.,.,TRBV5-1,CASSLEAANTEAFF,TGCGCCAGCAGCTTGGAAGCCGCTAACACTGAAGCTTTCTTT
TRBJ2-3,.,few,TRBV27,CASRELAPAASTDTQYF,TGTGCCAGCAGAGAACTAGCCCCCGCGGCTAGCACAGATACGCAGTATTTT
TRBJ1-1,.,.,TRBV19,CASKGVTHTEAFF,TGTGCCAGTAAGGGGGTAACGCACACTGAAGCTTTCTTT
TRBJ1-1,.,.,TRBV6-5,CASSVVGGTEAFF,TGTGCCAGCAGCGTTGTAGGGGGCACTGAAGCTTTCTTT
TRBJ1-2,TRBD1,few,TRBV4-2,CASSRRGQNYGYTF,TGTGCCAGCAGCCGCCGGGGACAGAACTATGGCTACACCTTC
TRBJ1-1,.,.,TRBV30,CAWRGELSNTEAFF,TGTGCCTGGAGGGGAGAGCTTTCGAACACTGAAGCTTTCTTT
TRBJ1-4,.,.,TRBV21-1,CASSKVGGPNEKLFF,TGTGCCAGCAGCAAAGTCGGGGGCCCTAATGAAAAACTGTTTTTT
TRBJ1-4,.,.,TRBV19,CASSIGGGGGEKLFF,TGTGCCAGTAGTATAGGAGGTGGTGGGGGTGAAAAACTGTTTTTT
TRBJ2-3,.,.,TRBV7-9,CASSLATGATDTQYF,TGTGCCAGCAGCTTAGCCACGGGGGCCACAGATACGCAGTATTTT
TRBJ2-1,TRBD2,.,TRBV5-4,CASSYPRGGNYNEQFF,TGTGCCAGCAGCTACCCTCGCGGGGGGAATTACAATGAGCAGTTCTTC
TRBJ2-7,TRBD1,.,TRBV2,CASSDGTGGEQYF,TGTGCCAGCAGTGACGGGACAGGGGGCGAGCAGTACTTC
TRBJ1-1,.,.,TRBV27,CASSLEHGTEAFF,TGTGCCAGCAGTTTGGAACATGGAACTGAAGCTTTCTTT
TRBJ2-3,.,.,TRBV6-5,CASSLGGLSTDTQYF,TGTGCCAGCAGTCTCGGGGGGCTAAGCACAGATACGCAGTATTTT
TRBJ1-2,TRBD1,once,TRBV6-5,CASSYLTGADGYTF,TGTGCCAGCAGTTACTTGACAGGGGCGGATGGCTACACCTTC
TRBJ1-2,.,once,TRBV14,CASSQETGLYGYTF,TGTGCCAGCAGCCAAGAAACAGGGCTCTATGGCTACACCTTC
TRBJ1-1,.,.,TRBV5-1,CASSLVLGDTEAFF,TGCGCCAGCAGCTTGGTTCTGGGGGACACTGAAGCTTTCTTT
TRBJ1-2,.,.,TRBV10-3,CAINGVGYGYTF,TGTGCCATCAACGGGGTCGGCTATGGCTACACCTTC
TRBJ2-7,TRBD1,.,TRBV12-3/TRBV12-4,CASSLGQGYEQYF,TGTGCCAGCAGTTTGGGACAGGGTTACGAGCAGTACTTC
TRBJ2-7,.,once,TRBV5-1,CASSLQAVEGPSFYEQYF,TGCGCCAGCAGCTTGCAGGCGGTTGAAGGGCCCTCTTTTTACGAGCAGTACTTC
TRBJ2-7,TRBD2,.,TRBV6-5,CASSILPGGEEQYF,TGTGCCAGCAGTATCCTGCCGGGGGGAGAAGAGCAGTACTTC
TRBJ1-6,.,once,TRBV15,CATSSLQGISYNSPLHF,TGTGCCACCAGCAGCCTACAGGGAATCTCCTATAATTCACCCCTCCACTTT
TRBJ2-6,.,.,TRBV27,CASSLDPRSYSGANVLTF,TGTGCCAGCAGTTTGGACCCCCGATCTTACTCTGGGGCCAACGTCCTGACTTTC
TRBJ2-6,TRBD1,.,TRBV27,CASSLSGTGGSGANVLTF,TGTGCCAGCAGTTTATCCGGGACAGGGGGCTCTGGGGCCAACGTCCTGACTTTC
TRBJ1-1,TRBD1,.,TRBV19,CASSITRGLFVNTEAFF,TGTGCCAGTAGTATTACCAGGGGGCTTTTCGTGAACACTGAAGCTTTCTTT
TRBJ2-7,.,.,TRBV6-4,CASSLTLKTGHHSSYEQYF,TGTGCCAGCAGTCTCACTCTCAAAACGGGACACCATAGCTCCTACGAGCAGTACTTC
TRBJ2-2,TRBD2,.,TRBV11-2,CASSSRLAGVSGELFF,TGTGCCAGCAGCTCCAGACTAGCGGGTGTTTCCGGGGAGCTGTTTTTT
TRBJ2-3,TRBD2,.,TRBV7-3,CASSSTSGVGTDTQYF,TGTGCCAGCAGCTCGACTAGCGGGGTTGGGACAGATACGCAGTATTTT
TRBJ2-2,.,.,TRBV9,CASSVEGVQTGELFF,TGTGCCAGCAGCGTAGAGGGGGTCCAAACCGGGGAGCTGTTTTTT
TRBJ1-1,TRBD1,.,TRBV5-1,CASSLGEGAIIWTEAFF,TGCGCCAGCAGCTTGGGTGAGGGGGCAATTATTTGGACTGAAGCTTTCTTT
TRBJ1-2,TRBD1,.,TRBV15,CATSRDRGNGYTF,TGTGCCACCAGCAGAGACAGGGGGAATGGCTACACCTTC
TRBJ1-5,.,.,TRBV19,CASSTQGAGNQPQHF,TGTGCCAGTAGTACTCAGGGAGCGGGCAATCAGCCCCAGCATTTT
TRBJ1-4,.,.,TRBV4-1,CASSLNRDGGVKLFF,TGCGCCAGCAGCCTCAACCGGGACGGGGGTGTAAAACTGTTTTTT
TRBJ2-1,.,.,TRBV7-3,CASSQGPRERDNEQFF,TGTGCCAGCAGCCAAGGACCCCGGGAGAGGGACAATGAGCAGTTCTTC
TRBJ2-3,.,.,TRBV6-5,CATKRGRRGFDTQYF,TGTGCCACCAAGCGCGGACGACGGGGTTTTGATACGCAGTATTTT
TRBJ2-1,.,.,TRBV5-1,CASSLDYNEQFF,TGCGCCAGCAGCTTGGACTACAATGAGCAGTTCTTC
TRBJ2-1,TRBD2,.,TRBV5-8,CASSLGGDEQFF,TGTGCCAGCAGCCTCGGGGGGGATGAGCAGTTCTTC
TRBJ1-6,.,.,TRBV5-6,CASSLAGKQSPLHF,TGTGCCAGCAGCTTGGCGGGCAAACAGTCACCCCTCCACTTT
TRBJ2-7,.,.,TRBV6-5,CASSTGLNPSYEQYF,TGTGCCAGCAGCACCGGGTTAAATCCTTCCTACGAGCAGTACTTC
TRBJ1-1,TRBD1,.,TRBV3-1/TRBV3-2,CASCGTGAEAFF,TGTGCCAGCTGCGGGACAGGGGCTGAAGCTTTCTTT